One T cell receptor beta chain is described in this entry. Antigen specificity is unknown. Stem cell-like memory, regulatory, central memory and naive CD4+ cells were sorted via CD45RO/CCR7/CD25/CD127/CD95/CD27. These data come from a study of beta chain features in type 1 diabetes. Regarding the study as a whole: Type 1 diabetes patients had fewer VDJ junction insertions and more deletions.

The CDR3 covers 16 residues. Germline loops: CDR1 LNHNV, CDR2 YYDKDF (reference sequence). Trimming took 0 bases from V and 5 from J, leaving 16 bases between them. The study reverse transcribed the entire isolated RNA, so it sequenced expressed TCRB transcripts. TCRdb's table, derived via immunoSEQ multiplex PCR, lists solely in-frame clones and lacks some. This sample yields nearly 350,000 clones, of which 8% are seen a single time; more than 0.4% belongs to the top ten. This receptor was taken from a woman aged 18-35 years in good health. The genes are TRBV15 and TRBJ1-1, with D unclear. Input material: central memory CD4+ T cells from blood. The CDR3 region has the DNA TGTGCCACCAGCAGAGAACCTGCAAGGTTTGGGACTGAAGCTTTCTTT. Its protein is CATSREPARFGTEAFF.